Each of the 29 T cell receptor beta chains below was sequenced from the same sample in a study of blood T cell repertoires in COVID-19. Sequencing used immunoSEQ multiplex PCR; TCRdb keeps in-frame clones, though not all of them. The table shows around 260,000 clones, with approximately 86% occurring only once. The source material was peripheral blood. The receptors here all came from a man aged 35 to 55 who had recovered from COVID-19.

The chain uses TRBV10-3 and TRBJ2-1; 7 bases are shared with TRBD2. The CDR3 is 14 amino acids. CDR1 is ENHRY and CDR2 is SYGVKD in the germline V gene. V lost 3 bases, J lost 5 bases, and 4 bases stayed unmatched. The CDR3 DNA sequence: TGTGCCATCAGTGACCCACTAGCGAACAATGAGCAGTTCTTC. Its translation: CAISDPLANNEQFF.

The chain couples TRBV11-2 to TRBJ2-7, with unresolved D. Looked up from germline, CDR1 is SGHAT and CDR2 is FQNNGV. Trimming took off 6 bases at V and 0 bases at J, with 9 bases between the two ends. The CDR3 has 13 amino acids. CDR3 loop: CASRQITSYEQYF. As DNA, the CDR3 is TGTGCCAGCAGACAGATAACCTCCTACGAGCAGTACTTC.

This chain connects TRBV7-9 to TRBJ1-2; 7 nucleotides align to TRBD1. Germline trimming cut 2 bases from V and 3 bases from J; bases unmatched to any gene: 6. The germline gives CDR1 SEHNR, CDR2 FQNEAQ (reference sequence). The CDR3 consists of 15 residues. CDR3 residues: CASSLSQGLDYGYTF. CDR3 DNA: TGTGCCAGCAGCTTATCACAGGGGTTAGACTATGGCTACACCTTC.

This chain joins TRBV9 and TRBJ2-7; 12 bases are shared with TRBD2. The CDR3 sequence is 15 residues long. Germline-derived CDR1 and CDR2 are SGDLS and YYNGEE. Losses at the gene ends were 4 bases for V and 5 bases for J; bases not matched to a gene: 7. The CDR3 loop is CASSPRLAGVHEQYF. CDR3 sequence (DNA): TGTGCCAGCAGCCCCCGACTAGCGGGAGTCCACGAGCAGTACTTC.

The V and J genes are TRBV19 and TRBJ1-5; 7 bases agree with TRBD1. CDR3 length equals 16 residues. The V and J ends lost 4 bases and 1 base, in that order; junction bases with no gene match: 7. Germline V gives CDR1 LNHDA, CDR2 SQIVND (reference sequence). In nucleotides, the CDR3 is TGTGCCAGTAGTACCACGACAGGGATGAGCAATCAGCCCCAGCATTTT. Translation: CASSTTTGMSNQPQHF. Full variable domain (rest looked up from reference TRBV19 and TRBJ1-5): DGGITQSPKYLFRKEGQNVTLSCEQNLNHDAMYWYRQDPGQGLRLIYYSQIVNDFQKGDIAEGYSVSREKKESFPLTVTSAQKNPTAFYLCASSTTTGMSNQPQHFGDGTRLSIL.

The CDR3 DNA follows: TGTGCCAGCAGCCCCCAGGGGGTCGGGGCTCACTATGGCTACACCTTC. Its protein product is CASSPQGVGAHYGYTF. The chain recombines TRBV5-6 with TRBJ1-2; 7 bases agree with TRBD1. The J segment lost 3 bases and the V segment lost 4 bases, leaving 12 bases of the junction unmatched. Germline V gene data show CDR1 as SGHDT and CDR2 as YYEEEE. This CDR3 spans 16 amino acids.

The J gene is TRBJ1-3, the V gene TRBV9; D not resolved. Germline loops: CDR1 SGDLS, CDR2 YYNGEE. There are 11 residues in the CDR3. Between the trimmed V and J ends, which lost 6 bases and 3 bases, there was a span of 4 bases. CDR3: CASTSGNTIYF. CDR3 sequence (DNA): TGTGCCAGCACCAGTGGAAACACCATATATTTT.

This chain joins TRBV5-1 and TRBJ2-1; maybe TRBD2 (6 bases). V was clipped by 6 bases and J by 5 bases, with 27 bases between them. The length of the CDR3 is 18 residues. Germline values: CDR1 SGHRS, CDR2 YFSETQ. The CDR3 nucleotides are TGCGCCAGCACTCCGGGACTTCTCTCCTCGACGGACGACAATGAGCAGTTCTTC. It encodes CASTPGLLSSTDDNEQFF.

This clone was observed a handful of times. J is TRBJ2-1 and V is TRBV19, with 8 positions matching TRBD2. The trim removed 0 bases at V and 7 bases at J, leaving 11 bases unmatched. CDR3 size: 17 residues. Germline-derived CDR1 and CDR2 are LNHDA and SQIVND (reference sequence). The CDR3 coding sequence is TGTGCCAGTAGTATAGAGAGGGCGGGAGGCCGTTCGAATGAGCAGTTCTTC. This gives the protein CASSIERAGGRSNEQFF.

The rearrangement uses TRBV5-6 and TRBJ2-7, with TRBD2 matching over 9 bases. V was pared by 2 bases and J by 0 bases, with 3 bases of the junction left unmatched. CDR3 length: 15 amino acids. The germline gives CDR1 SGHDT, CDR2 YYEEEE. CDR3 in DNA: TGTGCCAGCAGCTTTGGTAGCGGGAGCTCCTACGAGCAGTACTTC. Translation: CASSFGSGSSYEQYF. The full variable domain, rest sourced from reference TRBV5-6 and TRBJ2-7, is DAGVTQSPTHLIKTRGQQVTLRCSPKSGHDTVSWYQQALGQGPQFIFQYYEEEERQRGNFPDRFSGHQFPNYSSELNVNALLLGDSALYLCASSFGSGSSYEQYFGPGTRLTVT.

This chain uses TRBV19 with TRBJ2-1; 9 nucleotides line up with TRBD1. In germline, CDR1 is LNHDA, CDR2 SQIVND (reference sequence). With 3 bases clipped from V and 6 bases from J, the junction kept 6 bases outside the gene matches. This CDR3 is built from 15 residues. The CDR3 here is CASSIPGQGSNEQFF. The CDR3 DNA sequence: TGTGCCAGTAGTATCCCGGGACAGGGAAGCAATGAGCAGTTCTTC.

A remark on this clone: This same CDR3 is encoded by further DNA sequences in the sample. This chain connects TRBV19 to TRBJ1-5; D may be TRBD1 (6 bases). This CDR3 is 14 amino acids long. Germline V gene data show CDR1 as LNHDA and CDR2 as SQIVND (reference sequence). V lost 4 bases and J 4 bases, leaving 11 bases between the germline ends. CDR3 nucleotides: TGTGCCAGTAGTAATCTGACAGGAAATCAGCCCCAGCATTTT. Encoded protein: CASSNLTGNQPQHF.

The V gene is TRBV30, the J gene TRBJ1-2, with a tentative D call TRBD1 (6 bases). The CDR3 totals 13 residues. Trimming pared 2 bases from V and 8 bases from J, leaving 15 bases between. Germline CDR1 reads GTSNPN; CDR2 reads SVGIG (reference sequence). CDR3 nucleotide sequence: TGTGCCTGGAGTCTACAGGGCCGGCAAGGCTACACCTTC. Protein: CAWSLQGRQGYTF.

This chain joins TRBV7-2 and TRBJ2-1, with 8 bases that match TRBD2. The V gene end was trimmed by 3 bases and the J gene end by 7 bases; junction bases not matched to a gene: 11. The CDR3 runs 16 residues. Germline values: CDR1 SGHTA, CDR2 FQGNSA. The CDR3 DNA reads as TGTGCCAGCAGCTTTTCCGGGAGGGCCAGTATAAATGAGCAGTTCTTC. Translation gives CASSFSGRASINEQFF. The whole variable domain, filled in from reference TRBV7-2 and TRBJ2-1, reads GAGVSQSPSNKVTEKGKDVELRCDPISGHTALYWYRQSLGQGLEFLIYFQGNSAPDKSGLPSDRFSAERTGGSVSTLTIQRTQQEDSAVYLCASSFSGRASINEQFFGPGTRLTVL.

The sample holds one count of this clone. The chain uses TRBV20-1 and TRBJ2-1, with TRBD1 matching 8 bases. Trimming removed 3 bases from V and 8 bases from J; junction bases left unmatched: 6. The CDR3 contains 13 residues. The germline V gene has CDR1 DFQATT and CDR2 SNEGSKA (reference sequence). For the CDR3, the DNA is TGCAGTGCTAGTTCGGACAGGGTCCATGAGCAGTTCTTC. Protein sequence: CSASSDRVHEQFF.

This clone occurred a few times. The V and J genes are TRBV6-6 and TRBJ1-6; a weak D match, TRBD1 (6 bases). The CDR3 length is 16 residues. Trimming took off 7 bases at V and 8 bases at J, with 21 bases between the two ends. Germline V gives CDR1 MNHNY, CDR2 SVGAGI (reference sequence). The DNA of the CDR3 is TGTGCCAGCACCTTAGGGACATCCCGGGGTCATTCACCCCTCCACTTT. Translated, it gives CASTLGTSRGHSPLHF.

This chain connects TRBV11-2 to TRBJ2-7; 7 positions agree with TRBD1. V was clipped by 4 bases and J by 4 bases; unmatched bases: 4. The germline V gene has CDR1 SGHAT and CDR2 FQNNGV. The CDR3 loop spans 13 amino acids. This CDR3 reads CASSWGQIYEQYF. The DNA for the CDR3 is TGTGCCAGCAGCTGGGGACAGATTTACGAGCAGTACTTC.

The V call is TRBV6-5, the J call TRBJ2-3; the match to TRBD2 covers 10 bases. Trimming took 0 bases from V and 2 from J; bases not matched to a gene: 2. Germline V CDR1 and CDR2: MNHEY, SVGAGI. The length of the CDR3 is 16 residues. The CDR3 sequence is CASSYSSGRSTDTQYF. In DNA, the CDR3 is TGTGCCAGCAGTTACTCTAGCGGGAGGTCCACAGATACGCAGTATTTT.

The V gene is TRBV11-2, the J gene TRBJ1-3; possibly TRBD1 for D (6 bases). The CDR3 is 16 residues long. V was trimmed by 3 bases and J by 0 bases, leaving 12 bases between them. Germline loops: CDR1 SGHAT, CDR2 FQNNGV. In DNA form, the CDR3 reads TGTGCCAGCAGCTTCAGGGGACAAAGCTCTGGAAACACCATATATTTT. Its translation is CASSFRGQSSGNTIYF.

This chain links TRBV21-1 with TRBJ2-7; the table's TRBD1 call for D was not verified on the DNA. TRBV21-1 is a known pseudogene. The CDR3 runs to 18 residues. CDR3 bases: TGTGCCAGCAGCTCCTCCCTCTTGGGTACCCTGGGCCACTACGAGCAGTACTTC. It is translated as CASSSSLLGTLGHYEQYF.

V usage is TRBV4-2 and J usage is TRBJ2-7; 9 bases line up with TRBD2. V was pared by 4 bases and J by 2 bases, with 6 bases of the junction left unmatched. Germline V gives CDR1 LGHNA, CDR2 YNFKEQ. The CDR3 loop spans 15 amino acids. In DNA, the CDR3 is TGTGCCAGCAGCCCTATAGCGGGAGTAACCTACGAGCAGTACTTC. Its protein product is CASSPIAGVTYEQYF.

CDR3 region: CASSLPQGRYGYTF. DNA of the CDR3: TGTGCCAGCAGTCTACCACAGGGTCGCTATGGCTACACCTTC. V usage is TRBV7-2 and J usage is TRBJ1-2; maybe TRBD1 (6 bases). The CDR3 covers 14 residues. Germline V gene lookup returns CDR1 SGHTA and CDR2 FQGNSA. Trimming shortened V by 6 bases and J by 4 bases, and 15 bases separated the two germline ends.

The CDR3 region is CASNPGQGAGELFF. Here the CDR3 DNA reads TGTGCCAGCAACCCGGGACAGGGCGCCGGGGAGCTGTTTTTT. The rearrangement links TRBV11-2 to TRBJ2-2; 9 nucleotides agree with TRBD1. CDR3 length: 14 residues. V shed 7 bases and J 6 bases; nucleotides not matched to a gene: 6. The germline V gene encodes CDR1 SGHAT and CDR2 FQNNGV. Together with reference TRBV11-2 and TRBJ2-2, the CDR3 gives the full variable domain: EAGVAQSPRYKIIEKRQSVAFWCNPISGHATLYWYQQILGQGPKLLIQFQNNGVVDDSQLPKDRFSAERLKGVDSTLKIQPAKLEDSAVYLCASNPGQGAGELFFGEGSRLTVL.

This chain uses TRBV7-9 with TRBJ1-4; weak D call: TRBD1 (6 bases). Deletions cut 2 bases from V and 8 bases from J, with 21 bases between. CDR1 is SEHNR and CDR2 is FQNEAQ in the germline V gene (reference sequence). The CDR3 has 17 amino acids. The CDR3, as DNA: TGTGCCAGCAGCTTAAGGGGGTTTGGTCAACTACTCGAAAAACTGTTTTTT. Protein product: CASSLRGFGQLLEKLFF. The full variable domain, in which reference TRBV7-9 and TRBJ1-4 provide the parts outside the CDR3, is DTGVSQNPRHKITKRGQNVTFRCDPISEHNRLYWYRQTLGQGPEFLTYFQNEAQLEKSRLLSDRFSAERPKGSFSTLEIQRTEQGDSAMYLCASSLRGFGQLLEKLFFGSGTQLSVL.

In its sample, this clone was seen once. CDR3 residues: CASSPHSQGYRINYGYTF. As DNA, the CDR3 is TGTGCCAGCAGCCCCCATAGTCAGGGGTACCGAATTAACTATGGCTACACCTTC. J is TRBJ1-2 and V is TRBV9, with D perhaps TRBD1 (6 bases). Trimming cost V 4 bases and J 1 base, with 23 bases left between them. Germline V gene sequence: CDR1 SGDLS, CDR2 YYNGEE. The CDR3 contains 18 residues.

The chain combines TRBV6-2 or TRBV6-3 with TRBJ2-6; D possibly corresponds to TRBD1 (6 bases). V dropped 6 bases and J dropped 0 bases, with 21 bases sitting between them. CDR3 length: 19 amino acids. The V gene's germline CDR1 is MNHEY and CDR2 SVGEGT. The chain's CDR3 is CASSPFGTLHTSGANVLTF. CDR3 sequence (DNA): TGTGCCAGCAGCCCGTTTGGGACACTACACACCTCTGGGGCCAACGTCCTGACTTTC.

This rearrangement joins TRBV9 to TRBJ1-6; tentatively, D is TRBD1 (6 bases). Germline CDR1 SGDLS, CDR2 YYNGEE. The CDR3 totals 15 residues. V lost 0 bases, J lost 9 bases, and 13 bases lay in between. CDR3 residues: CASSVAGGGSSPLHF. CDR3 in DNA: TGTGCCAGCAGCGTAGCTGGCGGGGGCAGTTCACCCCTCCACTTT.

A remark on this clone: An end of the junction does not agree with germline; a read error may underlie this. The CDR3 reads CASTLVRGSGGVTDTQYF. CDR3 coding DNA: TGTGCCAGCACCTTAGTCCGGGGTAGCGGGGGGGTCACAGATACGCAGTATTTT. V and J are TRBV7-6 and TRBJ2-3; 11 bases line up with TRBD2. The germline gives CDR1 SGHVS, CDR2 FNYEAQ. CDR3 length: 18 amino acids. Variable domain in full (rest from reference TRBV7-6 and TRBJ2-3): GAGVSQSPRYKVTKRGQDVALRCDPISGHVSLYWYRQALGQGPEFLTYFNYEAQQDKSGLPNDRFSAERPEGSISTLTIQRTEQRDSAMYRCASTLVRGSGGVTDTQYFGPGTRLTVL.

This clone has just a few counts. The rearrangement joins TRBV18 to TRBJ2-5; 7 bases align to TRBD1. With V trimmed by 3 bases and J by 2 bases, 6 bases remained unmatched. The CDR3 sequence is 15 residues long. Germline lookup yields CDR1 KGHSH and CDR2 LQKENI. Here the CDR3 reads CASSPPRDRQETQYF. CDR3 DNA: TGTGCCAGCTCACCGCCTCGGGACAGACAAGAGACCCAGTACTTC.